A single sample gave rise to the 31 T cell receptor beta chains below, sequenced in a study of spatial heterogeneity in lung cancer. Study-level results: Tumors with more nonsynonymous mutations had more expanded intratumoral alpha and beta TCRs.

Time point reported: sample taken at primary tumor resection. For these TCRs, the target antigens are not known. TCRdb fed the 5' RACE reads into MiXCR, producing one record per CDR3 protein. The table includes 7,500 to 10,000 distinct CDR3 sequences, around 9.9% detected once. Material: lung tumor tissue, obtained at surgery. The receptor source for this set is a male donor with early-stage non-small cell lung cancer.

This clonotype is categorized as medium-sized (0.01 to 0.1%). V gene TRBV5-1 combines with J gene TRBJ2-3, with 9 bases identical to TRBD2. Germline-derived CDR1 and CDR2 are SGHRS and YFSETQ. J gave up 8 bases and V 4 bases, and 14 bases lay outside the gene matches. The CDR3 contains 16 residues. The CDR3 sequence is CASSQYSSGETRTQYF. CDR3 coding DNA: TGCGCCAGCAGCCAGTACTCTAGCGGGGAAACACGTACGCAGTATTTT.

This clonotype showed up just once. A much larger clone lies one base from this, so it may be a read error. This chain connects TRBV10-3 to TRBJ2-3, with TRBD2 matching 10 bases. The CDR3 has 13 residues. Per the germline V gene, CDR1 is ENHRY and CDR2 is SYGVKD. The J segment lost 10 bases and the V segment lost 5 bases, leaving 6 bases of the junction unmatched. DNA of the CDR3: TGTGCCATCAGTAGCGGGGGGGCCGATGCGCAGTATTTT. Protein sequence: CAISSGGADAQYF.

By sample fraction, this clonotype is medium-sized (0.01 to 0.1%). The chain is built from TRBV7-3 and TRBJ2-1; D not certain. Germline V lookup: CDR1 SGHTA, CDR2 FQGTGA. The CDR3 sequence is 19 residues long. The germline V and J ends were trimmed by 1 base and 0 bases, with 19 bases remaining between them. In DNA, the CDR3 is TGTGCCAGCAGCTTAAGACCATATGGACCCCTGAGCTCCTACAATGAGCAGTTCTTC. It encodes CASSLRPYGPLSSYNEQFF.

This clonotype was recorded at least ten times. In nucleotides, the CDR3 is TGTGCCAGTAGTACTAGCGGGAGGGCCGGGGAGCTGTTTTTT. Its translation is CASSTSGRAGELFF. The rearrangement joins TRBV19 to TRBJ2-2; 12 nucleotides align to TRBD2. Germline trimming cut 4 bases from V and 6 bases from J; bases unmatched to any gene: 0. The CDR3 covers 14 residues. The germline V gene has CDR1 LNHDA and CDR2 SQIVND (reference sequence). Using reference TRBV19 and TRBJ2-2 for the parts outside the CDR3, the full variable domain is DGGITQSPKYLFRKEGQNVTLSCEQNLNHDAMYWYRQDPGQGLRLIYYSQIVNDFQKGDIAEGYSVSREKKESFPLTVTSAQKNPTAFYLCASSTSGRAGELFFGEGSRLTVL.

This clonotype is deemed medium-sized (0.01 to 0.1%). The rearrangement links TRBV5-6 to TRBJ2-2, with D possibly matching TRBD2 (7 bases). The CDR3 runs to 15 residues. In germline, CDR1 is SGHDT, CDR2 YYEEEE. The ends were cut back, 6 bases at V and 1 base at J, with 13 bases in the middle. CDR3 loop: CASTWGGLNTGELFF. CDR3 DNA: TGTGCCAGCACCTGGGGGGGCCTGAACACCGGGGAGCTGTTTTTT.

In its sample, this clonotype ranks as medium-sized (0.01 to 0.1%). This chain links TRBV20-1 with TRBJ2-7, with 10 nucleotides matching TRBD1. This CDR3 comprises 14 residues. Germline CDR1 reads DFQATT; CDR2 reads SNEGSKA (reference sequence). Trimming cost V 3 bases and J 3 bases; bases outside gene matches: 5. CDR3 DNA sequence: TGCAGTGCTAGCCCCGGGACAGGGGACTACGAGCAGTACTTC. This sequence encodes CSASPGTGDYEQYF.

Judged by abundance, this clonotype is medium-sized. The rearrangement links TRBV9 to TRBJ2-3, with 10 bases matching TRBD1. The CDR3 is 15 amino acids. V lost 4 bases to trimming and J lost 3 bases; unmatched junction nucleotides: 5. The germline V gene encodes CDR1 SGDLS and CDR2 YYNGEE. The CDR3 DNA reads as TGTGCCAGCAGCCCACGGACAGGGGGAACAGATACGCAGTATTTT. The encoded protein is CASSPRTGGTDTQYF.

The chain carries TRBV25-1 and TRBJ1-2; D ambiguous. Germline values: CDR1 MGHDK, CDR2 SYGVNS. The CDR3 has 14 residues. The V end lost 4 bases, the J end lost 5 bases, and 14 bases lay between the germline ends. CDR3 in amino acids: CASSGRGWEYGYTF. CDR3 DNA: TGTGCCAGCAGTGGACGGGGATGGGAGTATGGCTACACCTTC.

This clonotype was recorded many times. This chain connects TRBV7-2 to TRBJ1-1; a possible D gene is TRBD1 (6 bases). The CDR3 spans 15 residues. Germline assignment: CDR1 SGHTA and CDR2 FQGNSA. V shed 1 base and J shed 6 bases, with 15 bases lying between them. CDR3 region: CASSLEARGTAEAFF. CDR3 DNA: TGTGCCAGCAGCTTAGAGGCCAGGGGTACGGCTGAAGCTTTCTTT.

This clonotype is categorized as medium-sized. The gene calls are TRBV25-1 and TRBJ2-3; the match to TRBD2 covers 7 bases. The CDR3 totals 14 residues. Germline V CDR1 and CDR2: MGHDK, SYGVNS. V trimming: 4 bases; J trimming: 6 bases; junction bases outside the gene matches: 7. CDR3: CASSGAGTEDTQYF. CDR3 coding DNA: TGTGCCAGCAGTGGAGCGGGGACTGAGGATACGCAGTATTTT.

This clonotype is labeled medium-sized. This chain uses TRBV7-2 with TRBJ2-5, with D hard to call. V was trimmed by 1 base and J by 2 bases, leaving 11 bases between them. The CDR3 totals 15 residues. Germline CDR1 is SGHTA and CDR2 is FQGNSA. CDR3 sequence reads: CASSLVSLGQETQYF. CDR3 nucleotide sequence: TGTGCCAGCAGCTTAGTCAGCCTGGGACAAGAGACCCAGTACTTC.

This clonotype was recorded a few times. The rearrangement links TRBV4-1 to TRBJ1-3; unclear D gene. The germline V gene has CDR1 MGHRA and CDR2 YSYEKL. The CDR3 contains 15 residues. The V and J ends lost 0 bases and 0 bases respectively, with 6 bases between them. This chain's CDR3 is CASSQDQGSGNTIYF. The CDR3 DNA reads TGCGCCAGCAGCCAAGATCAAGGCTCTGGAAACACCATATATTTT.

This clonotype qualifies as medium-sized. CDR3 bases: TGTGCCAGCAGCCCCGCCGGGAAGAGAGAGACCCAGTACTTC. Translated, it gives CASSPAGKRETQYF. V is TRBV5-5 and J is TRBJ2-5, with D possibly TRBD2 on 5 matching bases. V lost 4 bases and J lost 4, with 14 bases in between. The germline gives CDR1 SGHKS, CDR2 YYEKEE (reference sequence). This CDR3 has 14 residues.

In its sample, this clonotype is medium-sized. The V and J genes are TRBV5-4 and TRBJ2-7; a weak D match, TRBD2 (5 bases). The V gene's germline CDR1 is SGHNT and CDR2 YYREEE (reference sequence). V was shortened by 0 bases and J by 6 bases, with 10 bases between the two germline ends. The CDR3 is 13 amino acids. CDR3 nucleotides: TGTGCCAGCAGCTTGGGGGCTGGAGGCGAGCAGTACTTC. Its translation is CASSLGAGGEQYF.

This clonotype is classed as medium-sized (0.01 to 0.1%). This chain links TRBV10-3 with TRBJ2-3, with D perhaps assigned TRBD1 or TRBD2 (5 bases each). The CDR3 extends over 16 amino acids. CDR1 ENHRY and CDR2 SYGVKD come from the germline V gene. Trimming shortened V by 10 bases and J by 1 base, and 21 bases separated the two germline ends. The CDR3: CATLGETGLRTDTQYF. As DNA, the CDR3 is TGTGCCACCTTGGGGGAGACCGGACTCCGCACAGATACGCAGTATTTT.

This clonotype was seen at least ten times. The V and J genes are TRBV2 and TRBJ1-6; 7 bases map to TRBD1. The CDR3 contains 15 residues. Germline CDR1 SNHLY, CDR2 FYNNEI. The ends lost 4 bases at V and 6 bases at J; junction bases unmatched: 6. The CDR3 DNA sequence: TGTGCCAGCAGTGGGGACAGCGCCCCTAATTCACCCCTCCACTTT. It is translated as CASSGDSAPNSPLHF.

By share of the sample, this clonotype is medium-sized. The chain has TRBV5-4 and TRBJ2-2; D is possibly TRBD2 (5 bases). From germline, CDR1 is SGHNT and CDR2 YYREEE (reference sequence). V gave up 2 bases and J gave up 5 bases, with 10 bases separating them. The CDR3 runs to 14 residues. CDR3 nucleotide sequence: TGTGCCAGCAGCTTCGGAGGCGGAACCGGGGAGCTGTTTTTT. Its protein product is CASSFGGGTGELFF.

This chain joins TRBV27 and TRBJ2-1, with 7 bases matching TRBD2. Germline assignment: CDR1 MNHEY and CDR2 SMNVEV (reference sequence). The V gene end was trimmed by 5 bases and the J gene end by 4 bases; junction bases not matched to a gene: 11. This CDR3 region has 16 residues. The CDR3 DNA follows: TGTGCCAGCAGTCCCCTAGGTAGCGGGCTTTACAATGAGCAGTTCTTC. It is translated as CASSPLGSGLYNEQFF.

This clonotype was recorded many times. The chain carries TRBV20-1 and TRBJ2-7, with D possibly being TRBD2 (5 bases). Trimming stripped 0 bases from V and 7 bases from J, with 22 bases between. The germline V gene encodes CDR1 DFQATT and CDR2 SNEGSKA (reference sequence). This CDR3 is 16 amino acids long. The CDR3 sequence is CSARDFATTLSREQYF. The CDR3 DNA sequence: TGCAGTGCTAGAGATTTTGCGACTACCCTCTCTCGGGAGCAGTACTTC.

This clonotype has just a few counts. The chain uses TRBV19 and TRBJ2-5; 7 bases agree with TRBD2. The CDR3 totals 12 residues. V trimming: 8 bases; J trimming: 4 bases; junction bases outside the gene matches: 4. The germline CDR1 and CDR2 sequences are LNHDA and SQIVND (reference sequence). CDR3 nucleotide sequence: TGTGCCAGTCGGGGGGATACAGAGACCCAGTACTTC. Its translation: CASRGDTETQYF.

Of note for this clonotype: This may stem from a read error, because a much larger clone lies one nucleotide away. The chain combines TRBV7-9 with TRBJ2-5, with D possibly called TRBD1 or TRBD2 (6 bases each). CDR3 length equals 14 residues. Germline assignment: CDR1 SEHNR and CDR2 FQNEAQ (reference sequence). V lost 5 bases and J lost 0, with 10 bases in between. CDR3 nucleotide sequence: TGTGCCAGCAGCAGGGGGGACAACCAAGAGACCCAGTACTTC. It translates to CASSRGDNQETQYF. The complete variable domain, with remaining parts taken from reference TRBV7-9 and TRBJ2-5, reads DTGVSQNPRHKITKRGQNVTFRCDPISEHNRLYWYRQTLGQGPEFLTYFQNEAQLEKSRLLSDRFSAERPKGSFSTLEIQRTEQGDSAMYLCASSRGDNQETQYFGPGTRLLVL.

This clonotype was observed at least ten times. V is TRBV27 and J is TRBJ2-7; D uncertain. Germline-derived CDR1 and CDR2 are MNHEY and SMNVEV (reference sequence). V shed 2 bases and J shed 3 bases, with 8 bases lying between them. CDR3 length equals 13 residues. This CDR3 reads CASSLRPRYEQYF. In DNA form, the CDR3 reads TGTGCCAGCAGTTTACGGCCTCGCTACGAGCAGTACTTC.

This clonotype was recorded a few times. The genes are TRBV20-1 and TRBJ2-3; unclear D gene. Germline loops: CDR1 DFQATT, CDR2 SNEGSKA (reference sequence). Trimming took off 1 base at V and 1 base at J, with 6 bases between the two ends. The CDR3 length is 13 residues. The DNA for the CDR3 is TGCAGTGCTAGAGTTTGGGGCACAGATACGCAGTATTTT. It is translated as CSARVWGTDTQYF.

By proportion, this clonotype is medium-sized. This chain's CDR3 is CASSLLGQYEQYF. The CDR3 DNA follows: TGCGCCAGCAGCTTACTGGGTCAGTACGAGCAGTACTTC. The V gene is TRBV5-1, the J gene TRBJ2-7; D is ambiguous. Per the germline V gene, CDR1 is SGHRS and CDR2 is YFSETQ. The CDR3 runs to 13 residues. Trimming pared 2 bases from V and 4 bases from J, leaving 10 bases between.

By share of the sample, this clonotype is medium-sized. The chain employs TRBV18 and TRBJ1-2; a possible D gene is TRBD1 (6 bases). V was pared by 3 bases and J by 5 bases, with 13 bases between. This CDR3 region has 14 residues. Germline V gene sequence: CDR1 KGHSH, CDR2 LQKENI. The DNA for the CDR3 is TGTGCCAGCTCACCCACTGGGACAATATATGGCTACACCTTC. Its protein product is CASSPTGTIYGYTF.

At least ten counts were recorded for this clonotype. This chain connects TRBV5-1 to TRBJ2-2; a possible D gene is TRBD1 (5 bases). The length of the CDR3 is 16 residues. Germline V lookup: CDR1 SGHRS, CDR2 YFSETQ. V lost 2 bases to trimming and J lost 1 base, with 12 bases between them. For the CDR3, the DNA is TGCGCCAGCAGCTTCCTATCAGACAGGAACACCGGGGAGCTGTTTTTT. Protein: CASSFLSDRNTGELFF. Looking up the rest from reference TRBV5-1 and TRBJ2-2 gives the full variable domain: KAGVTQTPRYLIKTRGQQVTLSCSPISGHRSVSWYQQTPGQGLQFLFEYFSETQRNKGNFPGRFSGRQFSNSRSEMNVSTLELGDSALYLCASSFLSDRNTGELFFGEGSRLTVL.

This clonotype is labeled as medium-sized. This sequence joins TRBV12-3 or TRBV12-4 and TRBJ1-6; D not resolved. The CDR3 has 13 amino acids. Trimming stripped 3 bases from V and 10 bases from J, with 10 bases between. CDR3 in DNA: TGTGCCAGCAGTTTCGGGAGAGGGTCACCCCTCCACTTT. Amino acid sequence: CASSFGRGSPLHF.

V gene TRBV20-1 combines with J gene TRBJ2-1; no clear D. Germline loops: CDR1 DFQATT, CDR2 SNEGSKA (reference sequence). Trimming removed 0 bases at V and 1 base at J, with 10 bases between. The CDR3 spans 15 residues. The CDR3 region has the DNA TGCAGTGCTAGAGATTTGGCGGAATCCTACAATGAGCAGTTCTTC. The encoded protein is CSARDLAESYNEQFF.

This clonotype is classed as medium-sized. The chain is built from TRBV29-1 and TRBJ2-7; D might be TRBD1 (5 bases). Trimming took 3 bases from V and 3 from J, leaving 9 bases between them. This CDR3 is 12 amino acids long. Germline V gene data show CDR1 as SQVTM and CDR2 as ANQGSEA. The CDR3 nucleotides read TGCAGCGTTGACGCAGGGAACTACGAGCAGTACTTC. Its translation: CSVDAGNYEQYF.

This clonotype appeared a few times. The gene calls are TRBV7-2 and TRBJ2-5; the match to TRBD2 covers 7 bases. V dropped 4 bases and J dropped 2; count of bases not matched to a gene: 7. This CDR3 region has 15 residues. Germline values: CDR1 SGHTA, CDR2 FQGNSA. The CDR3, as DNA: TGTGCCAGCAGCTCGGCTCCGGGGGGACAAGAGACCCAGTACTTC. Its protein product is CASSSAPGGQETQYF.

Ten or more counts support this clonotype. The rearrangement links TRBV24-1 to TRBJ2-1; TRBD1 matches 7 bases. There are 16 residues in the CDR3. J gave up 5 bases and V 5 bases, and 11 bases lay outside the gene matches. Germline loops: CDR1 KGHDR, CDR2 SFDVKD. CDR3 protein: CATSAREGQKNNEQFF. The CDR3 DNA reads TGTGCCACCAGTGCCCGAGAGGGACAGAAGAACAATGAGCAGTTCTTC.